This note documents a single T cell receptor (beta chain) sequence. Within the sample, other DNA sequences also encode this same CDR3. The record originates from a study of technical replicates of blood from several donors. Trimming shortened V by 0 bases and J by 9 bases, and 7 bases separated the two germline ends. CDR1 is SGHTA and CDR2 is FQGNSA in the germline V gene. The CDR3 totals 12 residues. Generated by immunoSEQ multiplex PCR, the TCRdb table keeps only in-frame clones and is missing some. The table lists 65,000 to 90,000 clones, 90% of them singletons. The chain employs TRBV7-2 and TRBJ2-3; tentative D call: TRBD2 (6 bases). The origin of this receptor is a human donor in good health. Some clones in this sample may be carry-over from other donors' samples. The sample comprised PBMCs. CDR3 in amino acids: CASSLAGGTQYF. CDR3 DNA: TGTGCCAGCAGCTTAGCGGGAGGAACGCAGTATTTT. Together with reference TRBV7-2 and TRBJ2-3, the CDR3 gives the full variable domain: GAGVSQSPSNKVTEKGKDVELRCDPISGHTALYWYRQSLGQGLEFLIYFQGNSAPDKSGLPSDRFSAERTGGSVSTLTIQRTQQEDSAVYLCASSLAGGTQYFGPGTRLTVL.